The 18 T cell receptor beta chains in this list originate from one sample, sequenced in a study of tumor-infiltrating lymphocytes in primary liver carcinoma. Unsorted whole blood served as the source of blood RNA, and germline DNA was extracted as well. From 450 to 550 ng total RNA, TCR beta cDNA was generated with a primer in the constant region. Libraries covering TCR beta were generated through three nested multiplex PCR rounds (using a slightly modified ARM-PCR). With TRBV1-TRBV30 forward primers and a C-beta reverse primer, the first two PCR rounds were run for roughly 10 cycles each. TCRdb analysed the multiplex PCR reads with MiXCR anew, one entry per CDR3 protein. The sample records about 320,000 distinct CDR3 sequences, more than 55% being singletons. Sequenced input: peripheral blood. The receptors come from a man aged 40-50 years with primary liver carcinoma and hepatitis B virus infection.

A remark on this clonotype: The germline gene is not matched at one end of the junction; a read error may be the cause. J is TRBJ2-7 and V is TRBV5-1; D perhaps matches TRBD2 (5 bases). The CDR3 runs 11 residues. Per germline, CDR1 SGHRS and CDR2 YFSETQ. The CDR3 loop reads CAGSLGSLWYF. The CDR3 DNA reads TGCGCCGGCAGCTTGGGGAGCCTGTGGTACTTC.

The sample holds a few counts of this clonotype. This chain uses TRBV6-1 with TRBJ1-1; the D is unclear. Per germline, CDR1 MNHNS and CDR2 SASEGT. V shed 3 bases and J shed 1 base, with 6 bases lying between them. The CDR3 is made up of 13 amino acids. The chain's CDR3 is CASSDQWNTEAFF. The DNA of the CDR3 is TGTGCCAGCAGTGATCAGTGGAACACTGAAGCTTTCTTT.

In its sample, this clonotype was seen many times. This chain uses TRBV4-3 with TRBJ2-7; D may be TRBD1 (5 bases). V was clipped by 0 bases and J by 4 bases, with 13 bases between them. The CDR3 has 15 amino acids. Germline values: CDR1 LGHNA, CDR2 YSLEER. CDR3: CASSQDPAGKYEQYF. CDR3 nucleotide sequence: TGCGCCAGCAGCCAAGATCCAGCAGGGAAATACGAGCAGTACTTC.

Comment on this clonotype: Without the conserved terminal phenylalanine or tryptophan, this CDR3 likely stems from a read error. No DNA is shown, since the ends of the CDR3 on it are uncertain; the CDR3 is the one TCRdb lists. The chain is built from TRBV28 and TRBJ1-2; the D call of TRBD1 is as the table states it, not checked on the DNA. Germline CDR1 is MDHEN and CDR2 is SYDVKM. The CDR3 length is 10 residues, termini included. Here the CDR3 reads CASSRQQTNL.

This clonotype was observed a handful of times. The gene calls are TRBV11-2 and TRBJ2-3; D ambiguous. Trimming pared 3 bases from V and 2 bases from J, leaving 9 bases between. The CDR3 covers 14 residues. Germline loops: CDR1 SGHAT, CDR2 FQNNGV. The chain's CDR3 is CASSLTRITDTQYF. DNA for the CDR3: TGTGCCAGCAGCTTGACTCGAATCACAGATACGCAGTATTTT.

Concerning this clonotype itself: Possible read error: a much larger clone is one base away. The V call is TRBV6-2 or TRBV6-3, the J call TRBJ2-7; unclear D gene. The CDR3 totals 14 residues. Germline loops: CDR1 MNHEY, CDR2 SVGEGT. CDR3 amino acids: CASSRAGSFFEHYF. In nucleotides, the CDR3 is TGTGCCAGCAGTAGGGCCGGTTCGTTTTTCGAGCACTACTTC.

A remark on this clonotype: This CDR3 is missing its conserved last phenylalanine or tryptophan, likely due to a read error. This chain links TRBV11-1 with TRBJ2-7, with 7 nucleotides matching TRBD1. Per the germline V gene, CDR1 is SGHAT and CDR2 is FQDESV (reference sequence). The CDR3 loop spans 13 amino acids. The DNA for the CDR3 is TGTGTCAGCAGGGGGAAGCGATCCTATGAGCAGTACCTC. Residues: CVSRGKRSYEQYL.

With regard to this clonotype: At one end, the junction sequence differs from germline, possibly due to a read error. The gene calls are TRBV11-3 and TRBJ2-1; D is unclear. This CDR3 has 14 residues. Germline-derived CDR1 and CDR2 are SGHNT and YENEEA. Here the CDR3 reads CASSLGISNNERFF. DNA of the CDR3: TGTGCCAGCAGTTTAGGCATCTCGAACAATGAGCGGTTCTTC.

As regards this clonotype: This CDR3 fails to terminate in the conserved phenylalanine or tryptophan, so it likely reflects a read error. This chain links TRBV10-2 with TRBJ2-7, with D possibly TRBD1 on 6 matching bases. This CDR3 spans 16 amino acids. The germline V gene has CDR1 WSHSY and CDR2 SAAADI. Deletions cut 11 bases from V and 0 bases from J, with 23 bases between. The chain's CDR3 is CAGHGTNFSSSYEQYS. The CDR3 DNA follows: TGCGCCGGACACGGGACAAACTTCTCTAGCTCCTACGAGCAGTACTCC.

Comments on this clonotype: A read error may produce the germline difference seen at one junction end. The chain is built from TRBV11-1 and TRBJ2-4; 7 bases align to TRBD1. CDR1 and CDR2 from the germline V gene are SGHAT and FQDESV (reference sequence). The CDR3 sequence is 13 residues long. The DNA of the CDR3 is TGTGCCAGCAGCCCGACAGGGTCCGACATTCGGTACTTC. Encoded protein: CASSPTGSDIRYF.

This chain links TRBV5-5 with TRBJ2-5; D gene unclear. V lost 1 base and J 4 bases, leaving 11 bases between the germline ends. CDR3 size: 14 residues. CDR1 is SGHKS and CDR2 is YYEKEE in the germline V gene (reference sequence). The CDR3 loop reads CASSLSPIGETQYF. The DNA for the CDR3 is TGTGCCAGCAGCTTGTCCCCAATCGGAGAGACCCAGTACTTC.

On this clonotype: One junction end does not reproduce the germline sequence, and a read error may be involved. The rearrangement links TRBV6-6 to TRBJ2-2; D is undetermined. Germline V gene lookup returns CDR1 MNHNY and CDR2 SVGAGI (reference sequence). The CDR3 length is 13 residues. The CDR3 here is CDSAQLMTGELFF. CDR3 in DNA: TGTGACAGCGCCCAATTGATGACCGGGGAGCTGTTTTTT.

As to this clonotype: An end of the junction does not agree with germline; a read error may underlie this. The chain is built from TRBV11-2 and TRBJ2-7; D is ambiguous. Germline assignment: CDR1 SGHAT and CDR2 FQNNGV. This CDR3 comprises 14 residues. For the CDR3, the DNA is TGTGCCAGCAGCCAATTCGACGTGATGGACGAGCAGTGCTTC. Its protein is CASSQFDVMDEQCF.

A remark on this clonotype: A much larger clonotype is one base distant, so this may be a read error. The chain is built from TRBV29-1 and TRBJ2-2; 8 bases fit TRBD1. V trimming: 2 bases; J trimming: 7 bases; junction bases outside the gene matches: 6. The CDR3 has 14 residues. CDR1 is SQVTM and CDR2 is ANQGSEA in the germline V gene. CDR3: CSVELQDRDGELFF. In DNA, the CDR3 is TGCAGCGTTGAACTGCAGGACAGGGACGGGGAGCTGTTTTTT.

A note on this clonotype: A single base separates this from a much larger clone, so it may be a read error. The V call is TRBV6-1, the J call TRBJ1-2; D is unclear. The V gene's germline CDR1 is MNHNS and CDR2 SASEGT. CDR3 length equals 15 residues. The CDR3 DNA sequence: TGTGTCAGCAGAGCTACCGTCGCGGCGGTTTTAGGCTACACCTTC. This codes for CVSRATVAAVLGYTF.

Regarding this clonotype: The germline gene is not matched at one end of the junction; a read error may be the cause. J is TRBJ2-1 and V is TRBV11-1; 12 bases are shared with TRBD1. The CDR3 runs 15 residues. Germline CDR1 SGHAT, CDR2 FQDESV (reference sequence). The CDR3 sequence is CASRSGTGGYDEQFF. As DNA, the CDR3 is TGTGCCAGCAGATCCGGGACAGGGGGCTACGATGAGCAGTTCTTC.

This CDR3 is CASSSGGVNEQFF. As DNA, the CDR3 is TGTGCCAGCAGCTCCGGGGGGGTCAATGAGCAGTTCTTC. The rearrangement joins TRBV7-9 to TRBJ2-1, with 8 nucleotides matching TRBD2. The CDR3 has 13 amino acids. The V segment lost 4 bases and the J segment 6 bases; nucleotides outside the gene matches: 2. Per the germline V gene, CDR1 is SEHNR and CDR2 is FQNEAQ (reference sequence).

This clonotype was observed many times. The rearrangement uses TRBV6-5 and TRBJ2-5; TRBD2 aligns across 9 bases. In germline, CDR1 is MNHEY, CDR2 SVGAGI. The CDR3 totals 14 residues. V shed 6 bases, J shed 3 bases, and the junction held 5 bases outside the gene matches. The DNA for the CDR3 is TGTGCCAGCAGAAGACTAGCGGTAGAAGAGACCCAGTACTTC. Translated: CASRRLAVEETQYF.